This T cell receptor beta chain came from a study of blood T cell repertoires in COVID-19. Looking at the study overall: From T cells, B-cell-depleted T cells, or PBMCs came the material, which was cDNA or gDNA.

How the authors handled the data: Counts of nucleated cells, estimated from reference gene primer amplification, were obtained. The method was immunoSEQ multiplex PCR; TCRdb's version includes in-frame clones alone and lacks a portion of them. The V and J calls and clone size are taken from that table; D and trimming were inferred from the DNA. The data show 350,000 to 450,000 clones, 75% to 90% seen once. The CDR3 is 15 residues long. V was clipped by 0 bases and J by 7 bases, with 13 bases between them. Germline V gene sequence: CDR1 LGHNT, CDR2 FRNRAP. In Seattle, patients joined the study during active infection and were tracked longitudinally.

The clonotype originates from a woman in her fifties or sixties with COVID-19, enrolled during active disease. This chain uses TRBV12-5 with TRBJ1-5, with unresolved D. Sequenced: peripheral blood. This CDR3 is CASGLVPLGEQPQHF. Here the CDR3 DNA reads TGTGCTAGTGGTTTGGTCCCCTTGGGAGAACAGCCCCAGCATTTT.